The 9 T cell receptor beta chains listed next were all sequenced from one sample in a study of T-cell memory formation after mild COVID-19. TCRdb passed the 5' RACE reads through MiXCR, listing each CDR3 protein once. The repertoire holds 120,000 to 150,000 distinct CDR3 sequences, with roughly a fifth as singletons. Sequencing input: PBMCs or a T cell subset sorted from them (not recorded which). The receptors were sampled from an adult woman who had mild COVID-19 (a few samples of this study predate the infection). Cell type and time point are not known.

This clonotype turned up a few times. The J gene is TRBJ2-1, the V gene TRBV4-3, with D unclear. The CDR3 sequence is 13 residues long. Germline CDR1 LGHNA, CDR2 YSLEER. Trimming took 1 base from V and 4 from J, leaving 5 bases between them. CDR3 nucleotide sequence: TGCGCCAGCAGCCAAGTCGGTTACAATGAGCAGTTCTTC. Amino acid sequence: CASSQVGYNEQFF.

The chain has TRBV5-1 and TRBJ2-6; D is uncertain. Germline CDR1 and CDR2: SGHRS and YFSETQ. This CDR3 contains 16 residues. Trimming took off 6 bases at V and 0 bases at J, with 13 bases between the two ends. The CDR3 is CASKSYQVSGANVLTF. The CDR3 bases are TGCGCCAGCAAAAGCTACCAGGTCTCTGGGGCCAACGTCCTGACTTTC.

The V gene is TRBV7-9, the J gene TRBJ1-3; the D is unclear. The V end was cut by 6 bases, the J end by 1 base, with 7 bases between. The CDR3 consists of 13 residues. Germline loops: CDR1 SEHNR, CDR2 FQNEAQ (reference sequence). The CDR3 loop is CASRQRSGNTIYF. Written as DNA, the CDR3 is TGTGCCAGCAGGCAGAGGTCTGGAAACACCATATATTTT.

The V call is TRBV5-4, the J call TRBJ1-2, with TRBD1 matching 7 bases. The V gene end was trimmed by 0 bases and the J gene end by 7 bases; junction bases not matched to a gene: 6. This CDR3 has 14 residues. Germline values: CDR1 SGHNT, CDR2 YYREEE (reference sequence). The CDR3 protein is CASSLDRGLGGYTF. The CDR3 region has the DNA TGTGCCAGCAGCTTGGACAGGGGATTGGGTGGCTACACCTTC. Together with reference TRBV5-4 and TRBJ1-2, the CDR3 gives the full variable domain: ETGVTQSPTHLIKTRGQQVTLRCSSQSGHNTVSWYQQALGQGPQFIFQYYREEENGRGNFPPRFSGLQFPNYSSELNVNALELDDSALYLCASSLDRGLGGYTFGSGTRLTVV.

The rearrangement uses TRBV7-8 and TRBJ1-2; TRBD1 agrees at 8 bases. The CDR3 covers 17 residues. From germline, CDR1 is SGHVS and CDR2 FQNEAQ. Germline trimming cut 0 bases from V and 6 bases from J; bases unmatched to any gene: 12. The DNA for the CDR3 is TGTGCCAGCAGCTTAGCGCTTGGGGCGGACAGGGCCCATGGCTACACCTTC. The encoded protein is CASSLALGADRAHGYTF.

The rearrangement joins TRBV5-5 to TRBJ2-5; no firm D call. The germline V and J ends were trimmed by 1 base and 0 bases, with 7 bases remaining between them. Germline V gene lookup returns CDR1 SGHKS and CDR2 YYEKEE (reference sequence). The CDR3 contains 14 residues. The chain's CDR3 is CASSLWQDQETQYF. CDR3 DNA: TGTGCCAGCAGCTTGTGGCAGGACCAAGAGACCCAGTACTTC.

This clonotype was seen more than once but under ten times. In nucleotides, the CDR3 is TGTGCCAGCAGCTCAACCGGGACTTTGGAGACCCAGTACTTC. Translated, it gives CASSSTGTLETQYF. The chain links TRBV7-2 to TRBJ2-5; weak D call: TRBD2 (6 bases). Trimming pared 4 bases from V and 5 bases from J, leaving 14 bases between. CDR3 length: 14 residues. In germline, CDR1 is SGHTA, CDR2 FQGNSA. The entire variable domain, with the rest obtained from reference TRBV7-2 and TRBJ2-5, is as follows: GAGVSQSPSNKVTEKGKDVELRCDPISGHTALYWYRQSLGQGLEFLIYFQGNSAPDKSGLPSDRFSAERTGGSVSTLTIQRTQQEDSAVYLCASSSTGTLETQYFGPGTRLLVL.

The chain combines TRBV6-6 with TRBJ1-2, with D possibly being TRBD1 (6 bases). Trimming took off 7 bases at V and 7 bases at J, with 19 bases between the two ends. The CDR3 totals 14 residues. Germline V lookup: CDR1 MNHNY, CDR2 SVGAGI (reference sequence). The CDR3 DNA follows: TGTGCCAGCATCAAGGGCGGGGGGGCGTCTGGCTACACCTTC. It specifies CASIKGGGASGYTF.

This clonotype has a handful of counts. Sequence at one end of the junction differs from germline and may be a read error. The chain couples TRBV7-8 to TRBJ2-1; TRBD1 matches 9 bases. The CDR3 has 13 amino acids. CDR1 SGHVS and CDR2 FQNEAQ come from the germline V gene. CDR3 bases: TGTGCCAGCAGCCCACATCGGACAGGGGAGCCGTTCTTC. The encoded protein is CASSPHRTGEPFF. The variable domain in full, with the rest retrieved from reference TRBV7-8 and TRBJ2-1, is GAGVSQSPRYKVAKRGQDVALRCDPISGHVSLFWYQQALGQGPEFLTYFQNEAQLDKSGLPSDRFFAERPEGSVSTLKIQRTQQEDSAVYLCASSPHRTGEPFFGPGTRLTVL.